These 21 T cell receptor beta chains came from one sample sequenced in a study of cytotoxic CD8 clonotypes in ibrutinib-treated CLL. Generated by immunoSEQ multiplex PCR, the TCRdb table keeps only in-frame clones and is missing some. Among 130,000 or so clones, 77% were seen once, and the ten largest hold about 29%. Sequenced here: PBMCs, sampled after 12 months of ibrutinib treatment. Source of these receptors: a human donor with chronic lymphocytic leukemia.

The rearrangement uses TRBV9 and TRBJ1-6; TRBD1 matches at 8 bases. The V segment lost 3 bases and the J segment 0 bases; nucleotides outside the gene matches: 5. Germline-derived CDR1 and CDR2 are SGDLS and YYNGEE. This CDR3 has 17 residues. The CDR3 region has the DNA TGTGCCAGCAGCGCAGGGACAGGTCGCTCCTATAATTCACCCCTCCACTTT. This encodes CASSAGTGRSYNSPLHF.

This chain connects TRBV30 to TRBJ2-7; D is possibly TRBD2 (5 bases). V was trimmed by 2 bases and J by 2 bases, leaving 13 bases between them. CDR1 GTSNPN and CDR2 SVGIG come from the germline V gene (reference sequence). The CDR3 extends over 14 amino acids. CDR3 in amino acids: CAWSPEAGPYEQYF. The DNA of the CDR3 is TGTGCCTGGAGTCCCGAGGCGGGCCCCTACGAGCAGTACTTC.

This chain connects TRBV25-1 to TRBJ1-2; TRBD1 matches 7 bases. Germline trimming cut 3 bases from V and 4 bases from J; bases unmatched to any gene: 11. The germline V gene encodes CDR1 MGHDK and CDR2 SYGVNS. CDR3 length equals 16 residues. CDR3 in amino acids: CASSETAGRGAYGYTF. In nucleotides, the CDR3 is TGTGCCAGCAGTGAGACGGCTGGCAGGGGGGCCTATGGCTACACCTTC.

In its sample, this clone was seen a few times. CDR3 bases: TGTGCCAGCAGCCATAGGGCCTCATCTTTTAACTATGGCTACACCTTC. Translated, it gives CASSHRASSFNYGYTF. The chain combines TRBV14 with TRBJ1-2; D gene unclear. The germline V and J ends were trimmed by 3 bases and 1 base, with 15 bases remaining between them. The CDR3 spans 16 residues. The germline CDR1 and CDR2 sequences are SGHDN and FVKESK.

CDR3 protein: CASSLGTGFSGANVLTF. For the CDR3, the DNA is TGTGCCAGCAGCTTAGGAACAGGGTTCTCTGGGGCCAACGTCCTGACTTTC. The genes are TRBV13 and TRBJ2-6; TRBD1 is a possible D gene (6 bases). The germline V gene has CDR1 PRHDT and CDR2 FYEKMQ (reference sequence). CDR3 length: 17 residues. Deletions cut 0 bases from V and 0 bases from J, with 9 bases between.

The CDR3 nucleotides read TGTGCCAGCGACAGGAAGGATTCCATGAACACTGAAGCTTTCTTT. Translation: CASDRKDSMNTEAFF. The chain uses TRBV19 and TRBJ1-1; TRBD1 might be the D (6 bases). Germline V lookup: CDR1 LNHDA, CDR2 SQIVND (reference sequence). CDR3 length: 15 amino acids. Trimming took 9 bases from V and 0 from J, leaving 17 bases between them.

This clone appeared a single time. CDR3 sequence (DNA): TGCGCCAGCAGCTTAGGACAGCGGAACACTGAAGCTTTCTTT. Translated, it gives CASSLGQRNTEAFF. The chain employs TRBV5-1 and TRBJ1-1; a weak D match, TRBD1 (6 bases). Trimming removed 2 bases from V and 1 base from J, with 9 bases in between. Germline CDR1 SGHRS, CDR2 YFSETQ. The length of the CDR3 is 14 residues.

The chain employs TRBV5-1 and TRBJ2-7; D tentatively reads TRBD1 or TRBD2 (5 bases each). Per the germline V gene, CDR1 is SGHRS and CDR2 is YFSETQ. The CDR3 spans 13 residues. Trimming took 7 bases from V and 3 from J, leaving 14 bases between them. CDR3 region: CASGRDGDYEQYF. CDR3 bases: TGCGCCAGCGGCCGGGACGGAGACTACGAGCAGTACTTC.

The J gene is TRBJ2-7, the V gene TRBV28, with 8 bases matching TRBD1. The trim removed 8 bases at V and 4 bases at J, leaving 7 bases unmatched. The germline V gene has CDR1 MDHEN and CDR2 SYDVKM. There are 13 residues in the CDR3. The CDR3 sequence is CASLGTGLYEQYF. CDR3 DNA sequence: TGTGCCAGCCTGGGGACAGGCCTATACGAGCAGTACTTC.

To note about this clone: The same CDR3 can be traced to other DNA sequences in this sample. This rearrangement joins TRBV7-2 to TRBJ2-3; TRBD2 is a possible D gene (5 bases). Trimming removed 1 base from V and 0 bases from J, with 11 bases in between. The CDR3 totals 16 residues. Germline CDR1 reads SGHTA; CDR2 reads FQGNSA. In DNA, the CDR3 is TGTGCCAGCAGCTTAGTTTTAGGCGGGAGCACAGATACGCAGTATTTT. Translated: CASSLVLGGSTDTQYF.

The rearrangement joins TRBV2 to TRBJ1-4; 9 bases match TRBD1. CDR1 SNHLY and CDR2 FYNNEI come from the germline V gene. V shed 8 bases and J 8 bases; nucleotides not matched to a gene: 12. This CDR3 spans 15 amino acids. The CDR3 nucleotides read TGTGCCAGCCACTTTACGGGACAGGGAATGGAAAAACTGTTTTTT. This translates into CASHFTGQGMEKLFF.

The chain uses TRBV5-5 and TRBJ2-7; D is uncertain. CDR1 and CDR2 (germline): SGHKS, YYEKEE (reference sequence). This CDR3 is 11 amino acids long. Deletions cut 4 bases from V and 1 base from J, with 3 bases between. DNA of the CDR3: TGTGCCAGCAGCGTATCCTACGAGCAGTACTTC. This encodes CASSVSYEQYF.

Written as DNA, the CDR3 is TGTGCCAGCTCACCAGTCGGGGGGCCTCAGCCCCAGCATTTT. It translates to CASSPVGGPQPQHF. V and J are TRBV18 and TRBJ1-5; D possibly corresponds to TRBD1 (6 bases). This CDR3 comprises 14 residues. Germline CDR1 reads KGHSH; CDR2 reads LQKENI. Trimming took off 2 bases at V and 6 bases at J, with 11 bases between the two ends.

The chain recombines TRBV6-1 with TRBJ2-5; 14 positions match TRBD2. The junction had 3 bases not matched to a gene; V was cut back by 5 bases and J by 4 bases. Germline V lookup: CDR1 MNHNS, CDR2 SASEGT. The CDR3 spans 15 residues. CDR3 nucleotides: TGTGCCAGCAGTCCCGGGACTAGCGGGAGAGAGACCCAGTACTTC. Its translation: CASSPGTSGRETQYF.

The rearrangement uses TRBV12-5 and TRBJ1-4, with D uncertain. CDR1 is LGHNT and CDR2 is FRNRAP in the germline V gene. The germline V and J ends were trimmed by 0 bases and 0 bases, with 23 bases remaining between them. The CDR3 runs 21 residues. In DNA, the CDR3 is TGTGCTAGTGGTTTGGTACTCTATCGGAAAGGGTTATCTGCAACTAATGAAAAACTGTTTTTT. This sequence encodes CASGLVLYRKGLSATNEKLFF. Full variable domain (remainder filled in from reference TRBV12-5 and TRBJ1-4): DARVTQTPRHKVTEMGQEVTMRCQPILGHNTVFWYRQTMMQGLELLAYFRNRAPLDDSGMPKDRFSAEMPDATLATLKIQPSEPRDSAVYFCASGLVLYRKGLSATNEKLFFGSGTQLSVL.

This clone was seen a handful of times. The chain links TRBV28 to TRBJ1-5; the match to TRBD1 covers 8 bases. The CDR3 is 15 amino acids. Germline values: CDR1 MDHEN, CDR2 SYDVKM. V was pared by 4 bases and J by 2 bases, with 4 bases of the junction left unmatched. DNA of the CDR3: TGTGCCAGCAGTTCTCAGGGGGCTGGCAATCAGCCCCAGCATTTT. Its translation is CASSSQGAGNQPQHF.

The chain joins TRBV4-2 to TRBJ1-3; D gene ambiguous. The V end lost 2 bases, the J end lost 0 bases, and 8 bases lay between the germline ends. This CDR3 is built from 15 residues. CDR1 is LGHNA, CDR2 YNFKEQ, per germline. The chain's CDR3 is CASSQPRSSGNTIYF. The DNA for the CDR3 is TGTGCCAGCAGCCAACCCAGAAGCTCTGGAAACACCATATATTTT.

The chain uses TRBV2 and TRBJ2-3; D is possibly TRBD1 or TRBD2 (5 bases each). V was trimmed by 6 bases and J by 1 base, leaving 11 bases between them. The germline gives CDR1 SNHLY, CDR2 FYNNEI. This CDR3 is 14 amino acids long. CDR3 sequence reads: CASRLLGGTDTQYF. CDR3 nucleotides: TGTGCCAGCAGGTTACTAGGGGGCACAGATACGCAGTATTTT.

This chain connects TRBV7-9 to TRBJ2-3; D gene ambiguous. CDR3 size: 12 residues. Germline V gene lookup returns CDR1 SEHNR and CDR2 FQNEAQ (reference sequence). Trimming shortened V by 6 bases and J by 0 bases, and 4 bases separated the two germline ends. CDR3 in amino acids: CASRYSTDTQYF. The CDR3 DNA follows: TGTGCCAGCAGGTATAGCACAGATACGCAGTATTTT.

The V and J genes are TRBV29-1 and TRBJ1-1; D is ambiguous. Trimming removed 7 bases from V and 1 base from J, with 16 bases in between. CDR1 is SQVTM, CDR2 ANQGSEA, per germline. This CDR3 has 14 amino acids. The CDR3 sequence: CSADRGVGNTEAFF. CDR3 DNA: TGCAGCGCCGATCGAGGCGTGGGGAACACTGAAGCTTTCTTT.

This clone was counted only a few times. The chain recombines TRBV4-1 with TRBJ2-7, with 8 bases fitting TRBD2. With 3 bases clipped from V and 6 bases from J, the junction kept 10 bases outside the gene matches. Germline loops: CDR1 MGHRA, CDR2 YSYEKL. The CDR3 length is 15 residues. Here the CDR3 reads CASSQGWSGSAEQYF. The CDR3 DNA reads as TGCGCCAGCAGCCAGGGGTGGAGCGGGAGTGCCGAGCAGTACTTC.